This is a list of T cell receptor beta chains from one sample in a study of blood T cell repertoires in COVID-19. Some clones are missing from TCRdb's copy, which holds only in-frame ones; the method was immunoSEQ multiplex PCR. The sample includes some 110,000 clones, around four fifths of them seen just once. The sequencing input was peripheral blood. These receptors all stem from a man in his 60s with active or convalescent COVID-19. CDR3s include the opening cysteine and the closing phenylalanine or tryptophan. D genes are given only for firm matches. Only part of the rows carry a size: once, few, many, or a class if the clone is expanded.

j_gene | v_gene | abundance | d_gene | CDR3nt | CDR3aa
TRBJ2-7 | TRBV14 | NA | TRBD2 | TGTGCCAGCAGCCAAGTATTAAAGTCTAGCGGTCGCACTAGCTCCTACGAGCAGTACTTC | CASSQVLKSSGRTSSYEQYF
TRBJ2-7 | TRBV11-2 | NA | TRBD2 | TGTGCCAGCAGCTTAGACGGGACTACGAGGCAGTACTTC | CASSLDGTTRQYF
TRBJ2-2 | TRBV5-1 | NA | TRBD1 | TGCGCCAGCAGCTTGTACCAGGGGGCGACCGGGGAGCTGTTTTTT | CASSLYQGATGELFF
TRBJ1-3 | TRBV10-3 | NA | NA | TGTGCCATCAGTGGGCAGGGGACAAACCTCGGAAACACCATATATTTT | CAISGQGTNLGNTIYF
TRBJ1-2 | TRBV7-2 | NA | NA | TGTGCCAGCAGCTTGGACAATAACTATGGCTACACCTTC | CASSLDNNYGYTF
TRBJ2-2 | TRBV2 | NA | TRBD2 | TGTGCCACCCAGGCCGGGAGGGGAGGGACCGGGGAGCTGTTTTTT | CATQAGRGGTGELFF
TRBJ1-6 | TRBV19 | NA | NA | TGTGCCAGTAGTATCGGCGGATGGAATTCACCCCTCCACTTT | CASSIGGWNSPLHF
TRBJ1-5 | TRBV2 | once | NA | TGTGCCAGCAGTGCAGAGGGCAATCAGCCCCAGCATTTT | CASSAEGNQPQHF
TRBJ1-5 | TRBV5-1 | few | NA | TGCGCCAGCAGCTCGGGGGGCAATCAGCCCCAGCATTTT | CASSSGGNQPQHF
TRBJ2-3 | TRBV4-3 | NA | TRBD2 | TGCGCCAGCAGCCAAGAAGCGGGATCCGTCACAGATACGCAGTATTTT | CASSQEAGSVTDTQYF
TRBJ1-1 | TRBV20-1 | NA | TRBD1 | TGCAGTGGAACAGGGGTGACTGAAGCTTTCTTT | CSGTGVTEAFF
TRBJ1-6 | TRBV5-1 | NA | TRBD1 | TGCGCCAGCAGTTACCGGGACAGGGGAGATTCACCCCTCCACTTT | CASSYRDRGDSPLHF
TRBJ2-7 | TRBV19 | NA | TRBD2 | TGTGCCAGTAGTGAACGAACTAGCGGGAGCTTACCCTACGAGCAGTACTTC | CASSERTSGSLPYEQYF
TRBJ2-1 | TRBV18 | NA | NA | TGTGCCAGCTCACCCGGGACAGGCGGGGGAACTGAGCAGTTCTTC | CASSPGTGGGTEQFF
TRBJ2-1 | TRBV24-1 | few | TRBD2 | TGTGCCTCCTCGACTAGCGGGAGCTCCTACAATGAGCAGTTCTTC | CASSTSGSSYNEQFF
TRBJ2-5 | TRBV5-1 | NA | NA | TGCGCCAGCAGCTTGTTCCAACACAGTGGGGGGGAGACCCAGTACTTC | CASSLFQHSGGETQYF
TRBJ2-1 | TRBV7-8 | NA | TRBD2 | TGTGCCAGCTCGCGCGGGAGTGCTTGGAATGAGCAGTTCTTC | CASSRGSAWNEQFF
TRBJ2-2 | TRBV27 | NA | NA | TGTGCCAGCAGTTTAATGTCCCGCGCGAACACCGGGGAGCTGTTTTTT | CASSLMSRANTGELFF
TRBJ2-3 | TRBV14 | NA | NA | TGTGCCAGCAGCCAAGATGGGGGAACAGGGACAGATACGCAGTATTTT | CASSQDGGTGTDTQYF
TRBJ1-6 | TRBV27 | NA | NA | TGTGCCAGCAGTTTAAGGGGCAACCGCCCTCTCTCTCGAGGTTCACCCCTCCACTTT | CASSLRGNRPLSRGSPLHF
TRBJ2-6 | TRBV7-2 | NA | TRBD2 | TGTGCCAGCAGCGCGGGGGAGGGCGGGGCCAACGTCCTGACTTTC | CASSAGEGGANVLTF
TRBJ1-2 | TRBV23-1 | NA | TRBD1 | TGCGCCAGCAGTAGTGACAGGGGGTATACCTTTAACTATGGCTACACCTTC | CASSSDRGYTFNYGYTF
TRBJ1-1 | TRBV19 | NA | NA | TGTGCCAGTAGTAAGAACCGGGACAAGGAAGCTTTCTTT | CASSKNRDKEAFF
TRBJ2-1 | TRBV9 | NA | NA | TGTGCCAGCACCCCCCGGTCCGCTGGGTATAGCGAACGCTCCTACAATGAGCAGTTCTTC | CASTPRSAGYSERSYNEQFF